The clone carrying this T cell receptor beta chain was counted once. The record originates from a study of shared clonotypes between healthy human individuals. Naive CD8 cells lacked CD45RO, underwent positive selection for CCR7 and left out terminally differentiated effector memory CD45RA+ cells. Each sample came from a Caucasian adult donor living in Nashville, Tennessee. CDR3 size: 11 residues. Trimming at V came to 7 bases and at J to 7 bases, leaving 3 bases not matched to a gene. Germline V gene sequence: CDR1 SEHNR, CDR2 FQNEAQ (reference sequence). Method: immunoSEQ multiplex PCR; TCRdb's copy keeps in-frame clones and lacks some. This sample has roughly 2.1 million clones, with about 93% found just once.

The sequencing input was naive CD8+ T cells from PBMCs. V gene TRBV7-9 combines with J gene TRBJ1-2; 7 bases align to TRBD1. The sequence was collected from a young man in good health. Some clones in this sample may be carry-over from other donors' samples. CDR3 sequence (DNA): TGTGCCAGCACCCAGGGGGGTGGCTACACCTTC. Amino acids: CASTQGGGYTF.